This passage covers 30 T cell receptor beta chains from one sample sequenced in a study of blood T cell repertoires in COVID-19. Here immunoSEQ multiplex PCR was the method, and the copy in TCRdb shows in-frame clones only, minus some. The sample lists about 200,000 clones, roughly 90% occurring once. Sample: peripheral blood. The receptors originated from a man between 18 and 29 years old with active or convalescent COVID-19.

The rearrangement links TRBV27 to TRBJ1-5; TRBD1 agrees at 7 bases. Germline-derived CDR1 and CDR2 are MNHEY and SMNVEV (reference sequence). The CDR3 length is 16 residues. With V trimmed by 5 bases and J by 0 bases, 7 bases remained unmatched. CDR3 coding DNA: TGTGCCAGCAGTAAGACAGGGTCGTATAGCAATCAGCCCCAGCATTTT. Its translation is CASSKTGSYSNQPQHF.

J is TRBJ1-1 and V is TRBV5-4, with 8 bases lining up with TRBD1. V lost 7 bases, J lost 4 bases, and 12 bases stayed unmatched. The germline V gene has CDR1 SGHNT and CDR2 YYREEE (reference sequence). The CDR3 has 15 amino acids. The CDR3 nucleotides are TGTGCCAGCTCTGCAGGGGGCGTCGGTTCCACTGAAGCTTTCTTT. Protein sequence: CASSAGGVGSTEAFF.

This chain joins TRBV4-2 and TRBJ1-1; 9 nucleotides line up with TRBD1. The CDR3 contains 16 residues. Trimming at V came to 4 bases and at J to 0 bases, leaving 6 bases not matched to a gene. CDR1 is LGHNA, CDR2 YNFKEQ, per germline. The CDR3 spells CASSPQQGAVNTEAFF. The CDR3 DNA sequence: TGTGCCAGCAGCCCTCAACAGGGGGCGGTGAACACTGAAGCTTTCTTT.

The chain has TRBV5-6 and TRBJ1-5; 8 nucleotides align to TRBD1. CDR3 length: 13 residues. The germline V gene encodes CDR1 SGHDT and CDR2 YYEEEE. Trimming cost V 3 bases and J 5 bases; bases outside gene matches: 1. The CDR3 loop is CASSSTGDQPQHF. Here the CDR3 DNA reads TGTGCCAGCAGCTCGACAGGGGATCAGCCCCAGCATTTT.

In regard to this clone: At one end, the junction sequence differs from germline, possibly due to a read error. This chain joins TRBV6-5 and TRBJ1-2; D is perhaps TRBD1 (6 bases). The CDR3 is 13 amino acids. CDR1 and CDR2 from the germline V gene are MNHEY and SVGAGI. As DNA, the CDR3 is TGTGCCAGCAGCCGGACAGCAAACTATGACTACACCTTC. Translating it yields CASSRTANYDYTF.

The chain carries TRBV7-2 and TRBJ1-6; the match to TRBD1 covers 11 bases. The V gene end was trimmed by 6 bases and the J gene end by 13 bases; junction bases not matched to a gene: 2. There are 12 residues in the CDR3. Germline V gene sequence: CDR1 SGHTA, CDR2 FQGNSA. CDR3 protein: CASSRDRGPLHF. The CDR3 DNA follows: TGTGCCAGCAGTCGGGACAGGGGGCCCCTCCACTTT.

The J gene is TRBJ1-1, the V gene TRBV21-1; the D call of TRBD1 is as the table states it, not checked on the DNA. TRBV21-1 is a pseudogene. This CDR3 contains 17 residues. CDR3 protein: CASSKDRPTGWGTEAFF. CDR3 sequence (DNA): TGTGCCAGCAGCAAAGACCGCCCGACAGGTTGGGGCACTGAAGCTTTCTTT.

This clone was observed a single time. This chain connects TRBV4-1 to TRBJ2-3, with 12 bases aligning to TRBD2. CDR3 length equals 15 residues. The junction had 4 bases not matched to a gene; V was cut back by 6 bases and J by 3 bases. From germline, CDR1 is MGHRA and CDR2 YSYEKL. Here the CDR3 reads CASSRLAGATDTQYF. The CDR3 region has the DNA TGCGCCAGCAGTCGACTAGCGGGAGCGACAGATACGCAGTATTTT.

V and J are TRBV12-5 and TRBJ1-4; the D is unclear. The CDR3 extends over 15 amino acids. Trimming left V 2 bases short and J 2 bases short, with 9 bases between. CDR1 is LGHNT and CDR2 is FRNRAP in the germline V gene. The CDR3 DNA reads as TGTGCTAGTGGTTTGTGGCCGAAGACTAATGAAAAACTGTTTTTT. As protein: CASGLWPKTNEKLFF.

V gene TRBV6-2 or TRBV6-3 combines with J gene TRBJ2-4; 13 bases match TRBD2. The length of the CDR3 is 16 residues. Germline CDR1 reads MNHEY; CDR2 reads SVGEGT. The junction had 4 bases not matched to a gene; V was cut back by 6 bases and J by 2 bases. For the CDR3, the DNA is TGTGCCAGCAGCCTACTAGCGGGAGGGTCCAAAAACATTCAGTACTTC. Protein sequence: CASSLLAGGSKNIQYF.

The V call is TRBV11-3, the J call TRBJ2-2; tentative D call: TRBD2 (5 bases). V shed 6 bases and J shed 6 bases, with 17 bases lying between them. The CDR3 has 15 amino acids. Germline CDR1 SGHNT, CDR2 YENEEA. The CDR3 protein is CASSSHSGVPGELFF. The CDR3 bases are TGTGCCAGCAGTTCACATTCCGGGGTCCCCGGGGAGCTGTTTTTT.

The V call is TRBV7-9, the J call TRBJ2-1, with 12 bases lining up with TRBD2. The CDR3 totals 15 residues. Germline lookup yields CDR1 SEHNR and CDR2 FQNEAQ (reference sequence). V lost 7 bases and J lost 10; bases outside the gene matches: 11. Here the CDR3 reads CASTPLAGGREEQFF. CDR3 DNA sequence: TGTGCCAGCACCCCTCTAGCGGGAGGGCGCGAGGAGCAGTTCTTC.

This clone has just a few counts. The chain has TRBV11-2 and TRBJ1-1; D might be TRBD1 (5 bases). CDR3 length: 15 residues. The V gene's germline CDR1 is SGHAT and CDR2 FQNNGV. Trimming stripped 1 base from V and 8 bases from J, with 17 bases between. The CDR3 loop is CASSLGLQGLSEAFF. The CDR3, as DNA: TGTGCCAGCAGCTTAGGTCTCCAGGGACTCTCCGAAGCTTTCTTT. Using reference TRBV11-2 and TRBJ1-1 for the parts outside the CDR3, the full variable domain is EAGVAQSPRYKIIEKRQSVAFWCNPISGHATLYWYQQILGQGPKLLIQFQNNGVVDDSQLPKDRFSAERLKGVDSTLKIQPAKLEDSAVYLCASSLGLQGLSEAFFGQGTRLTVV.

This clone was recorded once. V is TRBV19 and J is TRBJ2-3, with D uncertain. V gave up 4 bases and J gave up 0 bases, with 14 bases separating them. Germline CDR1 LNHDA, CDR2 SQIVND (reference sequence). The CDR3 consists of 16 residues. The DNA for the CDR3 is TGTGCCAGTAGTAGAACTCAGGTATCTAGCACAGATACGCAGTATTTT. Protein: CASSRTQVSSTDTQYF. Filled out from reference TRBV19 and TRBJ2-3, the complete variable domain reads DGGITQSPKYLFRKEGQNVTLSCEQNLNHDAMYWYRQDPGQGLRLIYYSQIVNDFQKGDIAEGYSVSREKKESFPLTVTSAQKNPTAFYLCASSRTQVSSTDTQYFGPGTRLTVL.

This chain connects TRBV6-2 or TRBV6-3 to TRBJ2-7; the match to TRBD1 covers 10 bases. The V gene's germline CDR1 is MNHEY and CDR2 SVGEGT. Unmatched junction bases numbered 5, after V lost 5 bases and J lost 1 base. The CDR3 runs 15 residues. This CDR3 reads CASSAPGQGSYEQYF. In DNA form, the CDR3 reads TGTGCCAGCAGTGCTCCGGGACAGGGGTCCTACGAGCAGTACTTC.

J is TRBJ1-6 and V is TRBV10-1; the match to TRBD1 covers 10 bases. The trim removed 11 bases at V and 1 base at J, leaving 8 bases unmatched. The V gene's germline CDR1 is WNHNN and CDR2 SYGVQD (reference sequence). This CDR3 contains 16 residues. This chain's CDR3 is CAGRQGATSYNSPLHF. In nucleotides, the CDR3 is TGCGCCGGAAGACAGGGGGCTACGTCCTATAATTCACCCCTCCACTTT.

J is TRBJ2-1 and V is TRBV11-2; TRBD2 matches at 9 bases. The CDR3 consists of 15 residues. Losses at the gene ends were 2 bases for V and 7 bases for J; bases not matched to a gene: 6. CDR1 SGHAT and CDR2 FQNNGV come from the germline V gene. The CDR3 region is CASSLISGSRNEQFF. CDR3 coding DNA: TGTGCCAGCAGCTTAATTAGCGGGAGTCGGAATGAGCAGTTCTTC.

This chain uses TRBV15 with TRBJ1-1; 8 bases are shared with TRBD1. V trimming: 1 base; J trimming: 6 bases; junction bases outside the gene matches: 10. From germline, CDR1 is LNHNV and CDR2 YYDKDF (reference sequence). The CDR3 contains 16 residues. The CDR3 DNA follows: TGTGCCACCAGCAGAGCCAGTTCCAGGGGGCGTGCTGAAGCTTTCTTT. Amino acids: CATSRASSRGRAEAFF.

This sequence joins TRBV10-3 and TRBJ2-7; TRBD1 is a possible D gene (6 bases). The CDR3 has 12 residues. Germline-derived CDR1 and CDR2 are ENHRY and SYGVKD. V was shortened by 10 bases and J by 3 bases, with 13 bases between the two germline ends. Written as DNA, the CDR3 is TGTGCCACCCTCGGGACAAACTACGAGCAGTACTTC. Protein product: CATLGTNYEQYF.

J is TRBJ1-6 and V is TRBV6-2 or TRBV6-3, with 9 nucleotides matching TRBD1. With V trimmed by 6 bases and J by 8 bases, 11 bases remained unmatched. CDR3 size: 16 residues. The germline V gene encodes CDR1 MNHEY and CDR2 SVGEGT. In DNA, the CDR3 is TGTGCCAGCAGCTCGAAACGGGACAGGGTGGATTCACCCCTCCACTTT. This sequence encodes CASSSKRDRVDSPLHF.

The chain employs TRBV7-6 and TRBJ2-7; 11 positions match TRBD1. V shed 0 bases and J 5 bases; nucleotides not matched to a gene: 6. Per the germline V gene, CDR1 is SGHVS and CDR2 is FNYEAQ. CDR3 length equals 16 residues. CDR3 loop: CASSLAPGQGGHEQYF. CDR3 nucleotides: TGTGCCAGCAGCTTAGCCCCGGGACAGGGGGGCCACGAGCAGTACTTC.

The chain recombines TRBV11-2 with TRBJ2-1; TRBD2 matches at 10 bases. Germline CDR1 and CDR2: SGHAT and FQNNGV. The V gene end was trimmed by 5 bases and the J gene end by 7 bases; junction bases not matched to a gene: 14. The CDR3 is 17 residues long. The CDR3 DNA reads as TGTGCCAGCAGCCCAAATCCGACTAGCGGGTATGCAAATGAGCAGTTCTTC. Its protein is CASSPNPTSGYANEQFF.

The V call is TRBV19, the J call TRBJ2-7; 8 nucleotides line up with TRBD1. J gave up 3 bases and V 8 bases, and 6 bases lay outside the gene matches. Germline values: CDR1 LNHDA, CDR2 SQIVND (reference sequence). CDR3 length: 13 residues. The CDR3 region has the DNA TGTGCCAGTTCCGGGACAGGACTCTACGAGCAGTACTTC. Protein product: CASSGTGLYEQYF.

This clone has only a few counts. The chain couples TRBV5-1 to TRBJ1-1; D remains unclear. The V gene lost 0 bases and the J gene lost 1 base, with 7 bases spanning the gap. Germline CDR1 is SGHRS and CDR2 is YFSETQ. This CDR3 has 14 amino acids. The CDR3 is CASSLGAGNTEAFF. The CDR3 bases are TGCGCCAGCAGCTTGGGGGCGGGGAACACTGAAGCTTTCTTT.

This clone was detected only once. The J gene is TRBJ1-2, the V gene TRBV6-5; 8 nucleotides agree with TRBD1. This CDR3 is 14 amino acids long. The junction had 1 base not matched to a gene; V was cut back by 2 bases and J by 2 bases. Germline V gives CDR1 MNHEY, CDR2 SVGAGI. The CDR3 here is CASSYGTGNYGYTF. Here the CDR3 DNA reads TGTGCCAGCAGTTACGGGACAGGAAACTATGGCTACACCTTC.

This clone has only a few counts. This chain connects TRBV10-2 to TRBJ1-2; perhaps TRBD1 as D (6 bases). This CDR3 spans 15 amino acids. Trimming took off 5 bases at V and 2 bases at J, with 15 bases between the two ends. Looked up from germline, CDR1 is WSHSY and CDR2 is SAAADI. CDR3 sequence reads: CASSTPDRKNYGYTF. The DNA of the CDR3 is TGCGCCAGCAGTACCCCCGACAGGAAGAACTATGGCTACACCTTC.

The chain has TRBV14 and TRBJ2-6; TRBD2 matches at 7 bases. Per germline, CDR1 SGHDN and CDR2 FVKESK. Trimming took 3 bases from V and 4 from J; bases not matched to a gene: 9. The CDR3 is 17 amino acids. For the CDR3, the DNA is TGTGCCAGCAGCCACTACTTGCGGGAGAGCGGGGCCAACGTCCTGACTTTC. Its translation is CASSHYLRESGANVLTF.

The rearrangement joins TRBV7-9 to TRBJ1-2; tentative D call: TRBD1 (5 bases). Trimming took off 10 bases at V and 4 bases at J, with 16 bases between the two ends. Per germline, CDR1 SEHNR and CDR2 FQNEAQ (reference sequence). The CDR3 extends over 13 amino acids. CDR3 sequence (DNA): TGTGCCACCCTAGTTGGGCAGGGCTATGGCTACACCTTC. Protein product: CATLVGQGYGYTF. Using reference TRBV7-9 and TRBJ1-2 for the parts outside the CDR3, the full variable domain is DTGVSQNPRHKITKRGQNVTFRCDPISEHNRLYWYRQTLGQGPEFLTYFQNEAQLEKSRLLSDRFSAERPKGSFSTLEIQRTEQGDSAMYLCATLVGQGYGYTFGSGTRLTVV.

The gene calls are TRBV5-1 and TRBJ1-4; TRBD1 is a possible D gene (5 bases). Germline CDR1 reads SGHRS; CDR2 reads YFSETQ. Trimming stripped 4 bases from V and 6 bases from J, with 16 bases between. This CDR3 spans 15 amino acids. The CDR3 DNA reads as TGCGCCAGCAGCGCCTCCGGGACGGGAGATGAAAAACTGTTTTTT. Translation: CASSASGTGDEKLFF.

The J gene is TRBJ2-5, the V gene TRBV19; possible D gene TRBD2, 6 bases. The germline V gene has CDR1 LNHDA and CDR2 SQIVND (reference sequence). With 2 bases removed from V and 1 base from J, the gap between germline ends came to 20 bases. This CDR3 comprises 18 residues. The CDR3 spells CASSIKSPVGGFQETQYF. For the CDR3, the DNA is TGTGCCAGTAGTATAAAAAGTCCTGTCGGGGGATTCCAAGAGACCCAGTACTTC.